The TCR beta chain described here comes from a study of patients and donors after allogeneic stem cell transplantation. This clonotype was observed a handful of times. Using its own MiXCR run on the RT-PCR reads, TCRdb lists one record per CDR3 protein. This sample yields 400,000 to 450,000 distinct CDR3 sequences, of which around 15% are seen a single time; 6.5% to 7.5% belongs to the top ten. With 5 bases clipped from V and 9 bases from J, the junction kept 9 bases outside the gene matches. Germline-derived CDR1 and CDR2 are SNHLY and FYNNEI. The CDR3 has 14 residues. Sequences were obtained from blood, either unsorted or a sorted T cell fraction (not recorded which). The V call is TRBV2, the J call TRBJ2-4; the match to TRBD1 covers 8 bases. This receptor was obtained from a human donor who was either an allogeneic HSCT recipient or a stem cell or donor lymphocyte infusion donor (not recorded which). It is not recorded whose cells these are; they may come from a transplant donor. CDR3 bases: TGTGCCAGCAGTTTTGAGACAGGGGCGCGCATTCAGTACTTC. This encodes CASSFETGARIQYF.